The source of this TCR beta chain is a study of beta chain features in type 1 diabetes. Whole-study findings and limits: Still unanswered here is whether HLA type influences TCRB rearrangement. A greater similarity of naive, central memory and Treg TCRB repertoires was seen among patients than among healthy donors. Moderate but significant shortening of TCRB CDR3s was recorded in all four CD4+ subsets from Type 1 diabetes patients.

The isolated RNA, all of it, was reverse transcribed, so expressed TCRB transcripts were what got sequenced. Using immunoSEQ multiplex PCR, the repertoire was profiled, and TCRdb retains in-frame clones only, with some absent. Of 280,000 or so clones detected, around 16% appear once; the ten largest clones hold around 0.015%. As to this clone: The target antigen is unknown.

CDR3 length equals 12 residues. V was cut by 6 bases and J by 6 bases, with 10 bases left in between. Germline CDR1 SGHTA, CDR2 FQGNSA. Sequencing input: naive CD4+ T cells from blood. The sequence came from a man in his late teens or twenties with type 1 diabetes. The chain has TRBV7-2 and TRBJ2-3; no clear D gene. CDR3 in DNA: TGTGCCAGCAGATACGACTGGGATACGCAGTATTTT. Amino acid sequence: CASRYDWDTQYF.